Below, 28 T cell receptor beta chains from the same sample are listed, as sequenced in a study of shared clonotypes between healthy human individuals. The data were produced by immunoSEQ multiplex PCR, yet TCRdb's version contains in-frame clones alone and is incomplete. This table holds roughly 2.4 million clones, more than 90% found once. Source material: naive CD4+ T cells sorted from blood. Specified subset: CD45RA+ positively selected. The source is a man aged 18 to 35 in good health.

The V call is TRBV5-4, the J call TRBJ2-1; 10 positions agree with TRBD2. Germline loops: CDR1 SGHNT, CDR2 YYREEE (reference sequence). V shed 5 bases, J shed 8 bases, and the junction held 10 bases outside the gene matches. CDR3 length: 15 residues. This CDR3 is CASSLSGRAIDEQFF. CDR3 nucleotides: TGTGCCAGCAGTCTAAGCGGGAGGGCCATCGATGAGCAGTTCTTC.

The chain carries TRBV12-5 and TRBJ1-3; 7 bases match TRBD1. V was pared by 3 bases and J by 6 bases, with 11 bases of the junction left unmatched. Germline values: CDR1 LGHNT, CDR2 FRNRAP. The CDR3 length is 16 residues. The CDR3 DNA reads as TGTGCTAGTGGTTTAAGTCTGACAGGGTTGGCAAACACCATATATTTT. Residues: CASGLSLTGLANTIYF.

The V call is TRBV6-4, the J call TRBJ1-1; D is possibly TRBD1 (5 bases). This CDR3 spans 15 amino acids. The V end was cut by 6 bases, the J end by 2 bases, with 16 bases between. Per germline, CDR1 MRHNA and CDR2 SNTAGT. DNA for the CDR3: TGTGCCAGCAGCGCCGGCGTGGGGGTAAACACTGAAGCTTTCTTT. It is translated as CASSAGVGVNTEAFF.

For the CDR3, the DNA is TGTGCCAGCAGTTTGGGTGGAAGTTCTCTGGTCTACAATGAGCAGTTCTTC. Residues: CASSLGGSSLVYNEQFF. The chain recombines TRBV28 with TRBJ2-1; D is undetermined. CDR1 and CDR2 (germline): MDHEN, SYDVKM. Trimming pared 3 bases from V and 3 bases from J, leaving 18 bases between. This CDR3 contains 17 residues.

The chain joins TRBV2 to TRBJ2-3; TRBD2 agrees at 14 bases. The germline gives CDR1 SNHLY, CDR2 FYNNEI. The CDR3 runs to 16 residues. Unmatched junction bases numbered 7, after V lost 5 bases and J lost 6 bases. The CDR3 loop is CASSTRLAGGPDTQYF. The CDR3 region has the DNA TGTGCCAGCAGTACCCGACTAGCGGGAGGGCCCGATACGCAGTATTTT.

The chain joins TRBV6-5 to TRBJ1-2; D gene ambiguous. Trimming shortened V by 7 bases and J by 9 bases, and 18 bases separated the two germline ends. The length of the CDR3 is 13 residues. Germline CDR1 reads MNHEY; CDR2 reads SVGAGI. CDR3 in DNA: TGTGCCAGCATCCAGCCCGGGAGTGGTAGCTACACCTTC. This sequence encodes CASIQPGSGSYTF.

This chain connects TRBV11-3 to TRBJ1-1; D not certain. Trimming shortened V by 2 bases and J by 2 bases, and 6 bases separated the two germline ends. Germline CDR1 reads SGHNT; CDR2 reads YENEEA. This CDR3 has 13 residues. The CDR3: CASSLSSNTEAFF. CDR3 DNA: TGTGCCAGCAGCTTAAGCAGCAACACTGAAGCTTTCTTT.

In the case of this clone: Within the sample, other DNA sequences also encode this same CDR3. The rearrangement uses TRBV7-2 and TRBJ2-3, with TRBD2 matching 7 bases. CDR3 length: 13 amino acids. CDR1 and CDR2 (germline): SGHTA, FQGNSA. V lost 6 bases to trimming and J lost 1 base; unmatched junction nucleotides: 1. The CDR3 coding sequence is TGTGCCAGCAGGCTAGCGGGCACAGATACGCAGTATTTT. Translated, it gives CASRLAGTDTQYF.

This chain's CDR3 is CASTRTENYGYTF. Written as DNA, the CDR3 is TGTGCCAGCACTCGGACAGAAAACTATGGCTACACCTTC. J is TRBJ1-2 and V is TRBV2; D possibly corresponds to TRBD1 (6 bases). The germline V and J ends were trimmed by 7 bases and 2 bases, with 11 bases remaining between them. The V gene's germline CDR1 is SNHLY and CDR2 FYNNEI. This CDR3 contains 13 residues.

The chain recombines TRBV18 with TRBJ2-1; D is unresolved. This CDR3 is built from 15 residues. The germline CDR1 and CDR2 sequences are KGHSH and LQKENI. V was clipped by 3 bases and J by 5 bases, with 14 bases between them. CDR3 DNA sequence: TGTGCCAGCTCACCGCGGAGAATCGGCCACAATGAGCAGTTCTTC. It translates to CASSPRRIGHNEQFF.

The V and J genes are TRBV2 and TRBJ2-3; D may be TRBD2 (6 bases). The V gene lost 8 bases and the J gene lost 3 bases, with 15 bases spanning the gap. The CDR3 consists of 14 residues. Looked up from germline, CDR1 is SNHLY and CDR2 is FYNNEI. CDR3 coding DNA: TGTGCCAGCGGGGACTCGCCAGGGACAGATACGCAGTATTTT. Its translation: CASGDSPGTDTQYF.

The chain links TRBV5-1 to TRBJ2-3; no definite D call. V was clipped by 1 base and J by 2 bases, with 8 bases between them. The germline V gene has CDR1 SGHRS and CDR2 YFSETQ. This CDR3 spans 14 amino acids. The CDR3 protein is CASSLRLDTDTQYF. In DNA, the CDR3 is TGCGCCAGCAGCTTGAGACTGGACACAGATACGCAGTATTTT.

This chain uses TRBV6-1 with TRBJ2-1; 9 nucleotides line up with TRBD2. Germline V gives CDR1 MNHNS, CDR2 SASEGT. The CDR3 contains 15 residues. Trimming at V came to 2 bases and at J to 6 bases, leaving 5 bases not matched to a gene. The CDR3 region has the DNA TGTGCCAGCAGTGAAAGCCCTAGCGGGGTCAATGAGCAGTTCTTC. Its protein product is CASSESPSGVNEQFF.

The V gene is TRBV6-1, the J gene TRBJ1-5; weak D call: TRBD1 (6 bases). Germline V gene lookup returns CDR1 MNHNS and CDR2 SASEGT. The V end lost 7 bases, the J end lost 6 bases, and 13 bases lay between the germline ends. This CDR3 region has 13 residues. In DNA, the CDR3 is TGTGCCAGCACGACAGGCCTTTTTCAGCCCCAGCATTTT. Its protein product is CASTTGLFQPQHF.

The chain employs TRBV14 and TRBJ2-5, with 13 bases fitting TRBD2. The V and J ends lost 4 bases and 5 bases, in that order; junction bases with no gene match: 10. Germline V lookup: CDR1 SGHDN, CDR2 FVKESK. The CDR3 runs 17 residues. For the CDR3, the DNA is TGTGCCAGCAGCCGGCGGACTAGCGGGAGAGGGGATGAGACCCAGTACTTC. This sequence encodes CASSRRTSGRGDETQYF.

The rearrangement links TRBV7-9 to TRBJ1-5; D is undetermined. Germline V lookup: CDR1 SEHNR, CDR2 FQNEAQ (reference sequence). The CDR3 has 15 amino acids. The ends were cut back, 1 base at V and 4 bases at J, with 11 bases in the middle. The CDR3 bases are TGTGCCAGCAGCTTAGGGCGGGGTCATAATCAGCCCCAGCATTTT. Translating gives CASSLGRGHNQPQHF.

The DNA of the CDR3 is TGTGCCAGCAGTCCGCGGGGGAGAAACACAGATACGCAGTATTTT. It yields the protein CASSPRGRNTDTQYF. The chain carries TRBV6-5 and TRBJ2-3; TRBD2 aligns across 7 bases. Germline loops: CDR1 MNHEY, CDR2 SVGAGI. V lost 5 bases, J lost 2 bases, and 7 bases stayed unmatched. CDR3 length: 15 amino acids.

This clone was found once. This chain uses TRBV25-1 with TRBJ1-6, with D tentatively TRBD1 (5 bases). The CDR3 contains 14 residues. The germline V gene encodes CDR1 MGHDK and CDR2 SYGVNS. The ends were cut back, 4 bases at V and 7 bases at J, with 11 bases in the middle. The DNA for the CDR3 is TGTGCCAGCAGTGGGGGACTGGCGAATTCACCCCTCCACTTT. Translated: CASSGGLANSPLHF. The whole variable domain, filled in from reference TRBV25-1 and TRBJ1-6, reads EADIYQTPRYLVIGTGKKITLECSQTMGHDKMYWYQQDPGMELHLIHYSYGVNSTEKGDLSSESTVSRIRTEHFPLTLESARPSHTSQYLCASSGGLANSPLHFGNGTRLTVT.

This clone has a single count. The sample holds other DNA sequences that translate to the same CDR3. The rearrangement links TRBV5-1 to TRBJ2-1, with TRBD2 matching 13 bases. After removal of 0 bases from V and 7 bases from J, the junction contained 1 base not matched to a gene. The CDR3 length is 15 residues. Germline V CDR1 and CDR2: SGHRS, YFSETQ. For the CDR3, the DNA is TGCGCCAGCAGCTTGGGGGGACTAGCGGGGAATGAGCAGTTCTTC. It is translated as CASSLGGLAGNEQFF.

V and J are TRBV28 and TRBJ1-2, with 11 bases aligning to TRBD1. V shed 4 bases and J 5 bases; nucleotides not matched to a gene: 12. Germline V gene lookup returns CDR1 MDHEN and CDR2 SYDVKM. The CDR3 has 17 amino acids. The CDR3 DNA is TGTGCCAGCAGTTCAGGGGAAGGACAGGGGGCGCGGTATGGCTACACCTTC. Protein product: CASSSGEGQGARYGYTF.

The genes are TRBV30 and TRBJ1-4; D perhaps matches TRBD1 (5 bases). Germline CDR1 reads GTSNPN; CDR2 reads SVGIG (reference sequence). Deletions cut 0 bases from V and 7 bases from J, with 15 bases between. This CDR3 has 15 residues. In nucleotides, the CDR3 is TGTGCCTGGAGTGTAGGGGCGGGTATCGGTGAAAAACTGTTTTTT. Amino acids: CAWSVGAGIGEKLFF.

The V and J genes are TRBV29-1 and TRBJ2-7; D unclear. The V end lost 0 bases, the J end lost 5 bases, and 2 bases lay between the germline ends. This CDR3 is 10 amino acids long. The germline V gene has CDR1 SQVTM and CDR2 ANQGSEA. The CDR3 loop is CSVEDHEQYF. Here the CDR3 DNA reads TGCAGCGTTGAAGATCACGAGCAGTACTTC.

A remark on this clone: The same CDR3 also results from other DNA sequences found in this sample. The chain recombines TRBV4-1 with TRBJ2-7; the match to TRBD1 covers 10 bases. Trimming removed 0 bases from V and 3 bases from J; junction bases left unmatched: 2. Germline V gene sequence: CDR1 MGHRA, CDR2 YSYEKL. This CDR3 is built from 15 residues. CDR3 in DNA: TGCGCCAGCAGCCAAGAGGGACAGGGGTTCTACGAGCAGTACTTC. Translating gives CASSQEGQGFYEQYF.

The V and J genes are TRBV6-4 and TRBJ2-1; D call uncertain. Trimming removed 1 base from V and 9 bases from J, with 13 bases in between. The germline gives CDR1 MRHNA, CDR2 SNTAGT. CDR3 length equals 14 residues. The CDR3 region has the DNA TGTGCCAGCAGTGACTGGTATAGGGTGGGTGAGCAGTTCTTC. Its protein is CASSDWYRVGEQFF.

J is TRBJ2-1 and V is TRBV29-1; possibly TRBD1 for D (6 bases). This CDR3 spans 16 amino acids. With 0 bases removed from V and 3 bases from J, the gap between germline ends came to 15 bases. Per the germline V gene, CDR1 is SQVTM and CDR2 is ANQGSEA. CDR3 protein: CSVEDWVQGRYNEQFF. The CDR3 coding sequence is TGCAGCGTTGAAGACTGGGTTCAGGGGCGCTACAATGAGCAGTTCTTC.

This sequence joins TRBV6-1 and TRBJ2-3; 10 bases match TRBD2. This CDR3 region has 17 residues. Germline V gene lookup returns CDR1 MNHNS and CDR2 SASEGT. V dropped 3 bases and J dropped 6; count of bases not matched to a gene: 12. The CDR3 spells CASSEGLAGVGVDTQYF. In DNA, the CDR3 is TGTGCCAGCAGTGAGGGGCTAGCGGGAGTTGGGGTGGATACGCAGTATTTT.

This chain joins TRBV6-5 and TRBJ2-7, with TRBD1 as a possible D gene (6 bases). V lost 7 bases to trimming and J lost 2 bases, with 9 bases between them. CDR1 and CDR2 from the germline V gene are MNHEY and SVGAGI. This CDR3 is 12 amino acids long. The CDR3 nucleotides read TGTGCCAGCAAGTACAGGGCCTACGAGCAGTACTTC. It is translated as CASKYRAYEQYF.

The CDR3 sequence is CASWHGASPQPQHF. The CDR3 DNA follows: TGTGCCAGCTGGCATGGCGCATCTCCTCAGCCCCAGCATTTT. The rearrangement joins TRBV2 to TRBJ1-5; D not certain. There are 14 residues in the CDR3. The V gene lost 8 bases and the J gene lost 6 bases, with 17 bases spanning the gap. The germline CDR1 and CDR2 sequences are SNHLY and FYNNEI.